These 18 T cell receptor beta chains originate from one sample sequenced in a study of CD8 T cells in Susac syndrome. When the RNA was reverse transcribed, random hexamers were used with an input of about 0.5 to 1 ug. Each CDR3 protein gets one entry after TCRdb re-called the immunoSEQ multiplex PCR reads with MiXCR. The data contain around 280,000 distinct CDR3 sequences, around 83% of them singletons. The specimen was CD8+ T cells from PBMCs. The receptor set was obtained from a human donor with multiple sclerosis.

This sequence joins TRBV6-5 and TRBJ1-2, with a tentative D call TRBD1 (6 bases). Trimming took off 6 bases at V and 11 bases at J, with 25 bases between the two ends. CDR3 length: 15 residues. Germline values: CDR1 MNHEY, CDR2 SVGAGI. The chain's CDR3 is CASSPTQGRRFGYTF. The CDR3 DNA reads TGTGCCAGCAGCCCCACCCAGGGGCGCCGATTTGGTTACACCTTC.

This chain connects TRBV10-3 to TRBJ2-7; weak D call: TRBD2 (5 bases). Germline V gives CDR1 ENHRY, CDR2 SYGVKD. This CDR3 region has 13 residues. V was trimmed by 4 bases and J by 2 bases, leaving 9 bases between them. The CDR3 sequence is CAISVGRAYEQYF. The CDR3 DNA follows: TGTGCCATCAGTGTAGGGCGGGCCTACGAGCAGTACTTC.

This chain joins TRBV27 and TRBJ2-1; 11 bases match TRBD2. Germline loops: CDR1 MNHEY, CDR2 SMNVEV (reference sequence). The J segment lost 10 bases and the V segment lost 5 bases, leaving 7 bases of the junction unmatched. This CDR3 is 14 amino acids long. CDR3 sequence: CASSILAGEPEQFF. CDR3 nucleotides: TGTGCCAGCAGTATACTAGCGGGAGAACCGGAGCAGTTCTTC.

The CDR3 here is CSARVTTEQFF. The CDR3 DNA reads as TGCAGTGCTAGAGTAACAACTGAGCAGTTCTTC. The chain has TRBV20-1 and TRBJ2-1; D not certain. Germline lookup yields CDR1 DFQATT and CDR2 SNEGSKA (reference sequence). The CDR3 is made up of 11 amino acids. Trimming pared 1 base from V and 9 bases from J, leaving 7 bases between.

This chain joins TRBV12-5 and TRBJ2-1, with D possibly TRBD2 on 6 matching bases. V was trimmed by 3 bases and J by 6 bases, leaving 15 bases between them. Germline CDR1 reads LGHNT; CDR2 reads FRNRAP. There are 15 residues in the CDR3. The chain's CDR3 is CASGLSGRWGNEQFF. The DNA for the CDR3 is TGTGCTAGTGGTTTATCGGGGAGGTGGGGCAATGAGCAGTTCTTC.

The chain is built from TRBV9 and TRBJ1-5, with TRBD1 as a possible D gene (5 bases). The CDR3 spans 15 residues. Looked up from germline, CDR1 is SGDLS and CDR2 is YYNGEE. The V end lost 4 bases, the J end lost 3 bases, and 14 bases lay between the germline ends. The CDR3 loop reads CASSPGGTDNQPQHF. The CDR3 DNA sequence: TGTGCCAGCAGCCCAGGCGGGACGGACAATCAGCCCCAGCATTTT.

This sequence joins TRBV9 and TRBJ2-2; D may be TRBD1 (5 bases). Germline CDR1 is SGDLS and CDR2 is YYNGEE. The length of the CDR3 is 13 residues. V dropped 4 bases and J dropped 1 base, with 5 bases sitting between them. This CDR3 reads CASSTGNTGELFF. CDR3 in DNA: TGTGCCAGCAGCACAGGGAACACCGGGGAGCTGTTTTTT.

The chain is built from TRBV4-1 and TRBJ2-5, with no clear D. This CDR3 region has 13 residues. Germline lookup yields CDR1 MGHRA and CDR2 YSYEKL. V was trimmed by 5 bases and J by 2 bases, leaving 9 bases between them. CDR3 DNA sequence: TGCGCCAGCAGCACCCGGATTCAAGAGACCCAGTACTTC. Translating gives CASSTRIQETQYF.

This clonotype was counted only a few times. The chain is built from TRBV4-2 and TRBJ2-1, with D possibly being TRBD2 (5 bases). Trimming took 1 base from V and 6 from J, leaving 10 bases between them. Germline lookup yields CDR1 LGHNA and CDR2 YNFKEQ. The CDR3 length is 14 residues. CDR3 amino acids: CASSQALSGNEQFF. The CDR3 coding sequence is TGTGCCAGCAGCCAAGCTCTCAGCGGCAATGAGCAGTTCTTC.

The rearrangement uses TRBV30 and TRBJ1-3; a weak D match, TRBD1 (5 bases). The CDR3 contains 14 residues. The V gene lost 2 bases and the J gene lost 1 base, with 9 bases spanning the gap. Germline CDR1 GTSNPN, CDR2 SVGIG (reference sequence). In DNA, the CDR3 is TGTGCCTGGAGTTATGGGGCGTCTGGAAACACCATATATTTT. It is translated as CAWSYGASGNTIYF. Supplemented by reference TRBV30 and TRBJ1-3, the full variable domain reads SQTIHQWPATLVQPVGSPLSLECTVEGTSNPNLYWYRQAAGRGLQLLFYSVGIGQISSEVPQNLSASRPQDRQFILSSKKLLLSDSGFYLCAWSYGASGNTIYFGEGSWLTVV.

The chain links TRBV2 to TRBJ2-7; D remains unclear. Germline CDR1 reads SNHLY; CDR2 reads FYNNEI. Trimming removed 3 bases from V and 2 bases from J, with 8 bases in between. The CDR3 is made up of 13 amino acids. CDR3 sequence: CASSDGSTYEQYF. For the CDR3, the DNA is TGTGCCAGCAGTGATGGTAGCACCTACGAGCAGTACTTC. Looking up the rest from reference TRBV2 and TRBJ2-7 gives the full variable domain: EPEVTQTPSHQVTQMGQEVILRCVPISNHLYFYWYRQILGQKVEFLVSFYNNEISEKSEIFDDQFSVERPDGSNFTLKIRSTKLEDSAMYFCASSDGSTYEQYFGPGTRLTVT.

This clonotype has a single count. This chain connects TRBV24-1 to TRBJ2-3, with 7 positions matching TRBD2. J lost 2 bases, V lost 4 bases, and 5 bases had no gene match. The V gene's germline CDR1 is KGHDR and CDR2 SFDVKD. This CDR3 is built from 15 residues. CDR3 residues: CATSERGGATDTQYF. DNA of the CDR3: TGTGCCACCAGTGAGAGGGGAGGGGCCACAGATACGCAGTATTTT.

V and J are TRBV12-5 and TRBJ2-4; tentatively, D is TRBD2 (7 bases). CDR3 size: 13 residues. Trimming took 7 bases from V and 8 from J, leaving 15 bases between them. Germline-derived CDR1 and CDR2 are LGHNT and FRNRAP. Here the CDR3 DNA reads TGTGCTAGTGAACGGGGGGCAGGGGACATTCAGTACTTC. Translating gives CASERGAGDIQYF.

V is TRBV6-2 or TRBV6-3 and J is TRBJ2-7; the match to TRBD2 covers 8 bases. V was pared by 0 bases and J by 2 bases, with 15 bases of the junction left unmatched. The germline gives CDR1 MNHEY, CDR2 SVGEGT. The CDR3 length is 19 residues. In DNA, the CDR3 is TGTGCCAGCAGTTACTCGGTTCGTACTAGCGGACTCCCGACCTACGAGCAGTACTTC. Translation gives CASSYSVRTSGLPTYEQYF.

This clonotype was recorded once. The V call is TRBV6-2 or TRBV6-3, the J call TRBJ2-7; D possibly uses TRBD1 or TRBD2 (7 bases each). CDR3 size: 23 residues. The germline gives CDR1 MNHEY, CDR2 SVGEGT. The V end lost 6 bases, the J end lost 7 bases, and 46 bases lay between the germline ends. CDR3 nucleotides: TGTGCCAGCAGCTACAGGGGATTATTTCCCCGCGGGAGCTGGTCCGGGTCGAAGCTGGAGCAGTACTTC. Its translation is CASSYRGLFPRGSWSGSKLEQYF.

The table lists this clonotype with a few counts. The CDR3 sequence: CASSPKTGPYEQYF. In DNA, the CDR3 is TGTGCCAGTAGTCCGAAGACAGGGCCCTACGAGCAGTACTTC. The chain employs TRBV19 and TRBJ2-7; 7 bases fit TRBD1. Germline CDR1 is LNHDA and CDR2 is SQIVND (reference sequence). CDR3 length equals 14 residues. J gave up 2 bases and V 5 bases, and 6 bases lay outside the gene matches.

V gene TRBV9 combines with J gene TRBJ2-1; 12 bases align to TRBD2. From germline, CDR1 is SGDLS and CDR2 YYNGEE. The trim removed 6 bases at V and 8 bases at J, leaving 9 bases unmatched. This CDR3 region has 15 residues. CDR3 loop: CASTSSGRADYEQFF. DNA of the CDR3: TGTGCCAGCACCTCTAGCGGGAGGGCCGACTATGAGCAGTTCTTC.

This chain joins TRBV6-5 and TRBJ2-7; 7 bases map to TRBD1. The CDR3 has 14 residues. The germline CDR1 and CDR2 sequences are MNHEY and SVGAGI. V was pared by 7 bases and J by 2 bases, with 8 bases of the junction left unmatched. The CDR3, as DNA: TGTGCCAGCACCCTACGACAGGGTCCCTACGAGCAGTACTTC. This gives the protein CASTLRQGPYEQYF.